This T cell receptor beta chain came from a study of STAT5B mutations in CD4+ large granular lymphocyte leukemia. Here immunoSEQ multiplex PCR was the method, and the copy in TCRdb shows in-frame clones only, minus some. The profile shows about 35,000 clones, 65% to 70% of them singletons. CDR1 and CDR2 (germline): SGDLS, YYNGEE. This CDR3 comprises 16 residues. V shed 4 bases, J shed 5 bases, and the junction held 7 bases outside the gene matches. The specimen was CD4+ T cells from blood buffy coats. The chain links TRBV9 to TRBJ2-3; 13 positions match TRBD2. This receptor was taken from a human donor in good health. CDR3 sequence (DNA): TGTGCCAGCAGCCCCAGGACTAGCGGGGGACTAGATACGCAGTATTTT. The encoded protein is CASSPRTSGGLDTQYF. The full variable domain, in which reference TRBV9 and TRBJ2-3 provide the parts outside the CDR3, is DSGVTQTPKHLITATGQRVTLRCSPRSGDLSVYWYQQSLDQGLQFLIQYYNGEERAKGNILERFSAQQFPDLHSELNLSSLELGDSALYFCASSPRTSGGLDTQYFGPGTRLTVL.